The TCR beta chain described here comes from a study of blood T cells in healthy people across ages. This clonotype was detected only a few times. Germline assignment: CDR1 SGHVS and CDR2 FQNEAQ. The CDR3 totals 14 residues. V was pared by 4 bases and J by 6 bases, with 8 bases of the junction left unmatched. Together with a sample-barcoded 5' primer, a J-beta primer mix was included in a second PCR lasting about 7 to 11 cycles. Each CDR3 protein is one row after TCRdb ran MiXCR on the 5' RACE reads. The sample holds under 850,000 distinct CDR3 sequences, around 36% seen once. This receptor was obtained from a man aged 18 to 35 in good health. The material sequenced was blood. J is TRBJ1-1 and V is TRBV7-8, with 7 nucleotides matching TRBD1. The CDR3 region is CASSYTGARPEAFF. CDR3 in DNA: TGTGCCAGCAGCTACACAGGGGCTCGGCCTGAAGCTTTCTTT.